This T cell receptor (beta chain) was captured in a study of OX40 agonist ivuxolimab in advanced cancers. Profiling relied on immunoSEQ multiplex PCR, and the TCRdb table lists in-frame clones only, not all of them. Here the sample spans about 79,000 clones, about 85% being singletons. The CDR3 contains 16 residues. Germline V gene sequence: CDR1 SGHVS, CDR2 FQNEAQ. With 1 base removed from V and 0 bases from J, the gap between germline ends came to 10 bases. The receptor comes from an adult with an advanced solid tumor such as melanoma, head and neck, liver or kidney cancer. J is TRBJ1-5 and V is TRBV7-8; no definite D call. Source: CD4+ or CD8+ T cells sorted from blood, taken in a trial of the OX40 agonist ivuxolimab. CDR3 amino acids: CASSLGGVTSNQPQHF. The CDR3 DNA is TGTGCCAGCAGCTTAGGTGGGGTTACTAGCAATCAGCCCCAGCATTTT. Full variable domain (outside the CDR3, taken from reference TRBV7-8 and TRBJ1-5): GAGVSQSPRYKVAKRGQDVALRCDPISGHVSLFWYQQALGQGPEFLTYFQNEAQLDKSGLPSDRFFAERPEGSVSTLKIQRTQQEDSAVYLCASSLGGVTSNQPQHFGDGTRLSIL.